Listed below are T cell receptor beta chains from one sample, sequenced in a study of blood T cell repertoires in COVID-19. Clones were sequenced by immunoSEQ multiplex PCR, and TCRdb holds only the in-frame ones, with some missing. Here the sample spans about 240,000 clones, more than 75% being singletons. The sample was peripheral blood. Source of these receptors: a middle-aged woman who had recovered from COVID-19. The CDR3 runs from the conserved cysteine through the conserved F or W.

v_gene	j_gene	CDR3aa
TRBV12-5	TRBJ1-6	CASGLVRGDYNSPLHF
TRBV14	TRBJ1-2	CASSPQTAFYGYTF
TRBV5-1	TRBJ2-5	CASSLAGRGETQYF
TRBV27	TRBJ2-3	CASSLGSGPRDTQYF
TRBV6-2/TRBV6-3	TRBJ1-6	CASTPGRRGQGISPLHF
TRBV10-2	TRBJ2-3	CASSEIRFPVGLAPLTGDTQYF
TRBV20-1	TRBJ1-1	CSARAWRAFF
TRBV7-9	TRBJ2-3	CASRPTSDTDTQYF
TRBV6-1	TRBJ1-5	CAAQGPNQPQHF
TRBV19	TRBJ2-5	CASSIGGGIFWEETQYF
TRBV3-1/TRBV3-2	TRBJ2-2	CASSQEGLAGVGTGELFF